This passage covers 10 T cell receptor beta chains from one sample sequenced in a study of regulatory T cells. Overall study findings and caveats: Hydrophobic residues at CDR3 positions 6 and 7 were enriched in conventional CD4+ T cells of CD3G-deficient patients.

Their antigens remain unidentified. The PCR used 52 TRBV and 13 TRBJ primers. Sequencing was performed with immunoSEQ multiplex PCR; in TCRdb, only in-frame clones are kept and a portion is missing. This table holds some 38,000 clones, roughly 90% found once. Sequences were obtained from conventional CD4+ T cells sorted from blood. The receptors were gathered from a person aged 18 to 29 with CD3G deficiency.

The J gene is TRBJ1-2, the V gene TRBV28; D is uncertain. Germline CDR1 is MDHEN and CDR2 is SYDVKM. The CDR3 spans 12 residues. Trimming removed 5 bases from V and 4 bases from J, with 8 bases in between. The chain's CDR3 is CASSTEIYGYTF. For the CDR3, the DNA is TGTGCCAGCAGTACAGAAATCTATGGCTACACCTTC.

The chain has TRBV6-1 and TRBJ2-7; D may be TRBD2 (6 bases). Trimming pared 1 base from V and 5 bases from J, leaving 12 bases between. The germline V gene has CDR1 MNHNS and CDR2 SASEGT. This CDR3 region has 14 residues. The CDR3 nucleotides are TGTGCCAGCAGTGAAGGCTTTTGGGGGGACGAGCAGTACTTC. Its translation is CASSEGFWGDEQYF.

This chain links TRBV11-2 with TRBJ2-3; 7 nucleotides match TRBD2. The CDR3 loop spans 14 amino acids. Trimming removed 3 bases from V and 1 base from J; junction bases left unmatched: 1. CDR1 is SGHAT and CDR2 is FQNNGV in the germline V gene. The CDR3 loop reads CASSFRGGTDTQYF. In nucleotides, the CDR3 is TGTGCCAGCAGCTTTCGGGGGGGCACAGATACGCAGTATTTT.

The genes are TRBV6-1 and TRBJ2-7; no firm D call. The V gene lost 3 bases and the J gene lost 0 bases, with 12 bases spanning the gap. Germline V lookup: CDR1 MNHNS, CDR2 SASEGT. CDR3 size: 15 residues. Here the CDR3 reads CASSDASLSSYEQYF. The CDR3 DNA is TGTGCCAGCAGTGATGCCAGTTTGAGCTCCTACGAGCAGTACTTC.

The genes are TRBV6-1 and TRBJ2-7, with 9 bases aligning to TRBD1. The CDR3 has 14 amino acids. From germline, CDR1 is MNHNS and CDR2 SASEGT. After removal of 10 bases from V and 3 bases from J, the junction contained 10 bases not matched to a gene. The DNA for the CDR3 is TGTGCCACTAAACGGACAGGGGTTTTCTACGAGCAGTACTTC. It yields the protein CATKRTGVFYEQYF.

With regard to this clone: At one end the junction does not follow the germline gene, possibly because of a read error. The chain employs TRBV7-7 and TRBJ1-4; 7 bases are a match to TRBD1. CDR3 length equals 15 residues. Germline CDR1 and CDR2: SSHAT and FNYEAQ (reference sequence). The CDR3 nucleotides are TGTGCTAGCAGCTGGGCGGACAGGTCTAATGAAAAACTGTTTTTT. Amino acid sequence: CASSWADRSNEKLFF.

This clone came up a few times. V usage is TRBV19 and J usage is TRBJ2-1; 11 nucleotides align to TRBD2. Germline loops: CDR1 LNHDA, CDR2 SQIVND (reference sequence). This CDR3 has 16 amino acids. V trimming: 4 bases; J trimming: 4 bases; junction bases outside the gene matches: 6. CDR3 residues: CASSRTGLAGYNEQFF. The CDR3 bases are TGTGCCAGTAGTAGGACTGGACTAGCGGGTTACAATGAGCAGTTCTTC.

The chain links TRBV18 to TRBJ2-5, with 9 bases fitting TRBD1. The trim removed 2 bases at V and 6 bases at J, leaving 1 base unmatched. The CDR3 is made up of 13 amino acids. CDR1 KGHSH and CDR2 LQKENI come from the germline V gene. CDR3 bases: TGTGCCAGCTCACCAGGACAGGGGCAGACCCAGTACTTC. Its translation: CASSPGQGQTQYF.

V and J are TRBV10-3 and TRBJ2-2, with D unresolved. Deletions cut 2 bases from V and 7 bases from J, with 8 bases between. Germline lookup yields CDR1 ENHRY and CDR2 SYGVKD. The CDR3 is 13 amino acids. CDR3 DNA sequence: TGTGCCATCAGTGAGCCCCTCGGCGGGGAGCTGTTTTTT. Translated: CAISEPLGGELFF.

This clone was counted only a few times. The gene calls are TRBV5-1 and TRBJ2-2; TRBD1 might be the D (6 bases). Germline loops: CDR1 SGHRS, CDR2 YFSETQ. The ends were cut back, 4 bases at V and 4 bases at J, with 20 bases in the middle. The CDR3 runs to 17 residues. The CDR3 nucleotides read TGCGCCAGCAGCCCATTCCGGGACAATATAAGCACCGGGGAGCTGTTTTTT. Translated: CASSPFRDNISTGELFF.